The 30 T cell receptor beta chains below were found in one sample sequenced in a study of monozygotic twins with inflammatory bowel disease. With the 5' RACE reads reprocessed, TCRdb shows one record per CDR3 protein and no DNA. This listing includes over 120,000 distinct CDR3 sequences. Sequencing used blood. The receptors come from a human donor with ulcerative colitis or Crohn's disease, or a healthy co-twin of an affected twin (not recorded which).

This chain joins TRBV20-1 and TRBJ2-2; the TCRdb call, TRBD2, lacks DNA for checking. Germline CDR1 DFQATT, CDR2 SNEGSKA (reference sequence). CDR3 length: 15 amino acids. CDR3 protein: CSARPGGPSTGELFF.

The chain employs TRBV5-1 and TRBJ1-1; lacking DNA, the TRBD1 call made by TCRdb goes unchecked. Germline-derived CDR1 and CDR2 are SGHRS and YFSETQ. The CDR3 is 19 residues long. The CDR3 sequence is CASSLGGRQAGDLRTEAFF. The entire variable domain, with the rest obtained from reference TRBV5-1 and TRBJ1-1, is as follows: KAGVTQTPRYLIKTRGQQVTLSCSPISGHRSVSWYQQTPGQGLQFLFEYFSETQRNKGNFPGRFSGRQFSNSRSEMNVSTLELGDSALYLCASSLGGRQAGDLRTEAFFGQGTRLTVV.

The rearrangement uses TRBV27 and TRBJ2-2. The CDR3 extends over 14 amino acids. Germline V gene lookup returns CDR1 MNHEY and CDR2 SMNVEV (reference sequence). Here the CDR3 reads CASSLWRRTGELFF.

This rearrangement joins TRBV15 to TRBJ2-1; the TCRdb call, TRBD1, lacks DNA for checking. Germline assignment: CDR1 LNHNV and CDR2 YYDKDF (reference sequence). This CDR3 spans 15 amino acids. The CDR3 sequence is CATSAGITSYNEQFF.

The CDR3 here is CSASFSGFRNSPLHF. The chain links TRBV20-1 to TRBJ1-6; TCRdb gives TRBD1 as the D gene, but with no DNA this cannot be confirmed. CDR1 is DFQATT, CDR2 SNEGSKA, per germline (reference sequence). This CDR3 has 15 residues.

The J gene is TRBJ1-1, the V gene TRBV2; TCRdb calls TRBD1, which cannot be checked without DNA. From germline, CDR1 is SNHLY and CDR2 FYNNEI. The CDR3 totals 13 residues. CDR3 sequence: CASSSQGGTEAFF.

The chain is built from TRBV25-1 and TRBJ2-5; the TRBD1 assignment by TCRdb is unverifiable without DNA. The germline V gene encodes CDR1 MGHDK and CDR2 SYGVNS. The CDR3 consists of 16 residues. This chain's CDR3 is CASSDLSGRGQETQYF.

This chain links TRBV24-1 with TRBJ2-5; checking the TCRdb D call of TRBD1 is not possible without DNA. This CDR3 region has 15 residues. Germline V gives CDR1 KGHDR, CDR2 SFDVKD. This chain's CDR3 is CATSAPGQGRETQYF.

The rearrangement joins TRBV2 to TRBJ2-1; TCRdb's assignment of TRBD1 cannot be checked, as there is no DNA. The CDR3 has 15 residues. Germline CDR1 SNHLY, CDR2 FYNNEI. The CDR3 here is CASSNGQGVVNEQFF.

CDR3 sequence: CASAEDINQPQHF. J is TRBJ1-5 and V is TRBV5-1; there is no DNA to check the TCRdb D call of TRBD1. The CDR3 is 13 residues long. Germline CDR1 is SGHRS and CDR2 is YFSETQ. The full variable domain, in which reference TRBV5-1 and TRBJ1-5 provide the parts outside the CDR3, is KAGVTQTPRYLIKTRGQQVTLSCSPISGHRSVSWYQQTPGQGLQFLFEYFSETQRNKGNFPGRFSGRQFSNSRSEMNVSTLELGDSALYLCASAEDINQPQHFGDGTRLSIL.

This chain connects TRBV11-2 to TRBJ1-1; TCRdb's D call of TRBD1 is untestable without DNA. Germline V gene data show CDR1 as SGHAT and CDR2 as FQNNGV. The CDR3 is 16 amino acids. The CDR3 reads CASSLHPGTANTEAFF.

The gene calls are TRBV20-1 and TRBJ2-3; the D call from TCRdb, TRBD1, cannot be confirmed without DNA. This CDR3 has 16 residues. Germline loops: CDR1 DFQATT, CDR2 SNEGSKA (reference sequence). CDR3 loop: CSARDPRGLYTDTQYF.

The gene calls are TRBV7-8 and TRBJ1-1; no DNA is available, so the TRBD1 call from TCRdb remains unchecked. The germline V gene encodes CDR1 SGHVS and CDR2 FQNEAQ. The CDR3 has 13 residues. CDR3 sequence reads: CASSFRGRTEAFF.

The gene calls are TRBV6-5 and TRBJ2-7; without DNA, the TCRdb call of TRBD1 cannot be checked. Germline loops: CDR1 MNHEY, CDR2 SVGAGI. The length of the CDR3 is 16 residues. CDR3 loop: CASSYSSPQGETEQYF.

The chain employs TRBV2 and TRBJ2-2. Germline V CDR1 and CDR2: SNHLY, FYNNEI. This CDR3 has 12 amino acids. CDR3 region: CASCRDAGELFF.

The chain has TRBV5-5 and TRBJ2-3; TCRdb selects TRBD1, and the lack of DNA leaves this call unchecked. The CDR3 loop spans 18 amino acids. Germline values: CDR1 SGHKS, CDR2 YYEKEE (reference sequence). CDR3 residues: CASSLGRTWTGRTDTQYF.

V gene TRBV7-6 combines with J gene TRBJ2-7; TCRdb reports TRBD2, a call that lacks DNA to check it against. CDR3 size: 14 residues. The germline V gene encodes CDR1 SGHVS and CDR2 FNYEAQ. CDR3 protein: CASSLDWSSYEQYF.

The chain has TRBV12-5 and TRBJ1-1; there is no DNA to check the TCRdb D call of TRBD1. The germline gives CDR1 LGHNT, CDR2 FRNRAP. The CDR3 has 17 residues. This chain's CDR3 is CASGLSGQGPMNTEAFF.

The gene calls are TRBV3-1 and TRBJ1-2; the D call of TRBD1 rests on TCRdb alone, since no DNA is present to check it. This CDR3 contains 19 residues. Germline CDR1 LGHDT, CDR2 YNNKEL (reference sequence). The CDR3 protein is CASSQEVMTGGSRNYGYTF.

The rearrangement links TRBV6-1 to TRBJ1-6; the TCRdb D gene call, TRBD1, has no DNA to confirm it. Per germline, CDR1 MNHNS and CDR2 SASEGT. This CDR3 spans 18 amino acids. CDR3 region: CASSPRDRDISYNSPLHF.

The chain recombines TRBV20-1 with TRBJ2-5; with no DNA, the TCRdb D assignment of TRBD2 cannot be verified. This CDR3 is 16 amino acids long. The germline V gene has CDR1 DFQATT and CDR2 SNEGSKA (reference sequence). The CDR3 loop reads CSVPGLAGSNQETQYF.

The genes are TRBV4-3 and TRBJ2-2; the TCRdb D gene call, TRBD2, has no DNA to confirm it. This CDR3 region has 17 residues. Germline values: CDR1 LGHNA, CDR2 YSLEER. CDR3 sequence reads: CASSQDTSGSRAGELFF.

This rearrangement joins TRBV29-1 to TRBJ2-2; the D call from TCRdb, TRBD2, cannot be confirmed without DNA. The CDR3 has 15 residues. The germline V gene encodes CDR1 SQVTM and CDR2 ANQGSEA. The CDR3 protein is CSVQRGNSGTGELFF.

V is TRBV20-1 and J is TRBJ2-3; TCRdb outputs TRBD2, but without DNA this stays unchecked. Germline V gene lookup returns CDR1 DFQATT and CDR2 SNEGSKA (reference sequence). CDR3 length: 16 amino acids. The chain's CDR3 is CSARDFLAADTDTQYF.

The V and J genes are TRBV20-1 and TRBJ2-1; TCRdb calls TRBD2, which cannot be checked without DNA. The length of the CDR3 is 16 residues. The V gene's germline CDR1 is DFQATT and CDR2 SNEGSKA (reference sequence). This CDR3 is CSARDGDSPRGHEQFF.

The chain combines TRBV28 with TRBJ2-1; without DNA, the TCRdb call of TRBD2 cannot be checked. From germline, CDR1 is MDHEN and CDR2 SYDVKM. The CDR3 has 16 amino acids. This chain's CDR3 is CASSLSRGRPYNEQFF.

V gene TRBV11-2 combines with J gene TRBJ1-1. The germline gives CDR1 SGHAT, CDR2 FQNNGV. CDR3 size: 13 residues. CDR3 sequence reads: CASSNRANTEAFF.

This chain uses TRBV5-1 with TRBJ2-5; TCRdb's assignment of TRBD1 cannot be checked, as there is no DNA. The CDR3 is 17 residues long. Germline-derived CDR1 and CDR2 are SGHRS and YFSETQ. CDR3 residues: CASSPRSGQPIQETQYF.

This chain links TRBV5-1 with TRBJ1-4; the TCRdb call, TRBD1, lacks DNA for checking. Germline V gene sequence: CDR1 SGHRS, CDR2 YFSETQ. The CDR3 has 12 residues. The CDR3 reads CASSLTGEKLFF. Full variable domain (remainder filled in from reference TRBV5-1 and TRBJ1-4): KAGVTQTPRYLIKTRGQQVTLSCSPISGHRSVSWYQQTPGQGLQFLFEYFSETQRNKGNFPGRFSGRQFSNSRSEMNVSTLELGDSALYLCASSLTGEKLFFGSGTQLSVL.

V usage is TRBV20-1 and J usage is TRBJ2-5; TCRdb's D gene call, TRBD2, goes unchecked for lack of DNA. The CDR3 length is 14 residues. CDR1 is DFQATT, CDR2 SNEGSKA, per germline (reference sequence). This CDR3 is CSARDSGSPRTQYF.